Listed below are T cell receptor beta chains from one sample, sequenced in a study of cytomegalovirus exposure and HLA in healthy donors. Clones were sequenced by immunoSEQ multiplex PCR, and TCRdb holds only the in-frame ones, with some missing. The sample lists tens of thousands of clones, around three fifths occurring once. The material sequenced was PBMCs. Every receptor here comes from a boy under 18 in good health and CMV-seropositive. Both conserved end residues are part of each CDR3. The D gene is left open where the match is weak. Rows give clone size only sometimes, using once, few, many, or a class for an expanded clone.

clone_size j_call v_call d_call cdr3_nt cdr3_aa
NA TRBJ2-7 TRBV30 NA TGTGCCTGGAGTCTTCGACTGAGCTCCTACGAGCAGTACTTC CAWSLRLSSYEQYF
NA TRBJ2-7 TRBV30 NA TGTGCCTGGAGTTCAAGCTATGTTTTGGGCGTCTTTAAGCAGTACTTC CAWSSSYVLGVFKQYF
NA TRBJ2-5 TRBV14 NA TGTGCCAGCAGCCAAGTCCGGTCAGAGACCCAGTACTTC CASSQVRSETQYF
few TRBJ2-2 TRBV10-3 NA TGTGCCATCCAGCCCCGGGATGTCACCGGGGAGCTGTTTTTT CAIQPRDVTGELFF
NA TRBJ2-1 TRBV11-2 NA TGTGCCAGCAGCTTGCGGGGAGAGGGCTACAATGAGCAGTTCTTC CASSLRGEGYNEQFF
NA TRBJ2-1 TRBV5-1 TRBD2 TGCGCCAGCAGCTTAGGCGGGGGGCCCAATGAGCAGTTCTTC CASSLGGGPNEQFF
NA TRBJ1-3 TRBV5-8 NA TGTGCCAGCAGCCCCCTCACTTCTGGAAACACCATATATTTT CASSPLTSGNTIYF
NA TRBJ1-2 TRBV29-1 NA TGCAGCGTTGATATAAACAGCAACTATGGCTACACCTTC CSVDINSNYGYTF
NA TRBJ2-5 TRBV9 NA TGTGCCAGCAGCCGAAGGAGGACAGAACAAGAGACCCAGTACTTC CASSRRRTEQETQYF
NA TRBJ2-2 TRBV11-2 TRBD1 TGTGCCAGCAGCTCTTCAGGGGGTAGCGCCGGGGAGCTGTTTTTT CASSSSGGSAGELFF
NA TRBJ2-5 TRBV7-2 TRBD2 TGTGCCAGCAGCTTGGGGGGACTAGCGGGTATCCAAGAGACCCAGTACTTC CASSLGGLAGIQETQYF
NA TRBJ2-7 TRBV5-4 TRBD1 TGTGCCAGCAGCTACAGGACAGGGGCCTCCTACGAGCAGTACTTC CASSYRTGASYEQYF
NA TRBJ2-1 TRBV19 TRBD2 TGTGCCAGTAGTCCCCGGGCTAGCGGAAGGGGTGAGCAGTTCTTC CASSPRASGRGEQFF
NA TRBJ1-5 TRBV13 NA TGTGCCAGCAGCCTTCGGGGGAGCAATCAGCCCCAGCATTTT CASSLRGSNQPQHF
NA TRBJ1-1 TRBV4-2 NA TGTGCCAGTGACTCGGGGGGGGGCACTGAAGCTTTCTTT CASDSGGGTEAFF
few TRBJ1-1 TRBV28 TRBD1 TGTGCCAGCAGTTTGGACAGGGGATATGCTTTCTTT CASSLDRGYAFF
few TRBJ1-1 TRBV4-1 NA TGCGCCAGCAGCCAAACCTTGGTTGGCGGCACTGAAGCTTTCTTT CASSQTLVGGTEAFF
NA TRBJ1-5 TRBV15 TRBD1 TGTGCCACCAGAAGGACAGGGCTTCAGCCCCAGCATTTT CATRRTGLQPQHF
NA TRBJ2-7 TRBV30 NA TGTGCCGGAGGGGTTCCCTACGAGCAGTACTTC CAGGVPYEQYF
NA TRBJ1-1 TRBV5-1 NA TGCGCCAGCAGCTTGGAGGGGATCAGCACTGAAGCTTTCTTT CASSLEGISTEAFF
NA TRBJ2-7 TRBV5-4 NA TGTGCCAGCAGCTGGGGGACAACTTCCTCCTACGAGCAGTACTTC CASSWGTTSSYEQYF
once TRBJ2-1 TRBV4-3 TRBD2 TGCGCCAGCAGCCGAGTACGGGGGAGGGCCGATGAGCAGTTCTTC CASSRVRGRADEQFF
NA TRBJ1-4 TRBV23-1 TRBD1 TGCGCCAGCAGTCGGACAGGGTTAGCTAATGAAAAACTGTTTTTT CASSRTGLANEKLFF
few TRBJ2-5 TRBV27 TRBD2 TGTGCCAGCAGTTCCCCTAGCGGAGGCCAAGAGACCCAGTACTTC CASSSPSGGQETQYF
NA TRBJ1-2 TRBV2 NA TGTGCCAGCAGTGTCGTGGCGGCCTATGGCTACACCTTC CASSVVAAYGYTF
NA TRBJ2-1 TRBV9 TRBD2 TGTGCCAGCAGCGCAAACATAGCGGGGGGAAACAATGAGCAGTTCTTC CASSANIAGGNNEQFF
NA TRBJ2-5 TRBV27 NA TGTGCCAGCAGTTCACGGGAGACCCAGTACTTC CASSSRETQYF
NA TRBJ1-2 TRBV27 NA TGTGCCAGCAGTTTAGGACAGAACTATGGCTACACCTTC CASSLGQNYGYTF
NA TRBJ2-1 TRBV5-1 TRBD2 TGCGCCAGCAGCTTAGCCGGGACTAGTTACAATGAGCAGTTCTTC CASSLAGTSYNEQFF
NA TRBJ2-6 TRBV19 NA TGTGCCAGTAGTATAAGACTGGGCTCTGGGGCCAACGTCCTGACTTTC CASSIRLGSGANVLTF
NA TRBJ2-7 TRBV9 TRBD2 TGTGCCAGCAGCCCCAGCGGCGGGAGTAAGTACGAGCAGTACTTC CASSPSGGSKYEQYF
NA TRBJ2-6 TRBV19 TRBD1 TGTGCCAGTAGTATCACAACAGGGGGCATTTCTGGGGCCAACGTCCTGACTTTC CASSITTGGISGANVLTF
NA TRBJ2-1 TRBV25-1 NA TGTGCCAGCAGTGCCAGCTCCTACAATGAGCAGTTCTTC CASSASSYNEQFF
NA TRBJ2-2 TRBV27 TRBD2 TGTGCCAGCAGGGGACTAGCGGGTACCGGGGAGCTGTTTTTT CASRGLAGTGELFF
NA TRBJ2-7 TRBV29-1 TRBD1 TGCAGCGTTGAATGGCAGGGGGTTAATGACTACGAGCAGTACTTC CSVEWQGVNDYEQYF
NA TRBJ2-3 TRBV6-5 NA TGTGCCAGCAGTCGCCCAGGGGCTAGCACAGATACGCAGTATTTT CASSRPGASTDTQYF
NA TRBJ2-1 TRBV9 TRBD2 TGTGCCAGCAGCTTTTGGGGGACTAGCGGGGGATGGGAGCAGTTCTTC CASSFWGTSGGWEQFF
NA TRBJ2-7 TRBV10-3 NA TGTGCCATCAGTGGTTCAGGGGACGAGCAGTACTTC CAISGSGDEQYF
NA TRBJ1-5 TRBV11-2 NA TGTGCCAGCAGCCTGACAGAAAATCAGCCCCAGCATTTT CASSLTENQPQHF
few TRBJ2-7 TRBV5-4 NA TGTGCCAGCAGCTTGTTCGGGACAACGAGCTCCTACGAGCAGTACTTC CASSLFGTTSSYEQYF
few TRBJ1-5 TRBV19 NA TGTGCCAGTAGTAATGGCAGGGATTTTTTTCAGCCCCAGCATTTT CASSNGRDFFQPQHF
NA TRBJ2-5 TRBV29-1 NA TGCAGCGTTGAAGAACAGGGTGAGGGTTGGACCCAGTACTTC CSVEEQGEGWTQYF